This T cell receptor beta chain is from a study of cytomegalovirus exposure and HLA in healthy donors. For the study at large: Across almost 400 genotyped donors, 81% landed in the Caucasian-associated ancestry cluster.

The study ran its PCR with 60 Vbeta and 13 Jbeta primers. In the original workflow: Roughly 11 million shared chains were among the roughly 80 million unique TCR beta chains that a later analysis counted. Data came from immunoSEQ multiplex PCR; TCRdb stores just in-frame clones and leaves some out. V, J and clone size reflect that table, while D and trimming were determined from the DNA. The sample carries about 120,000 clones, around 75% recorded once. Broader study findings: Most CMV-associated TCR beta chains were later found to appear HLA-restricted.

A word on this clone: Its specificity is not known.

The CDR3 extends over 14 amino acids. V gave up 4 bases and J gave up 5 bases, with 14 bases separating them. Germline V gene lookup returns CDR1 SGHTA and CDR2 FQGNSA. Material: PBMCs. This receptor was identified in a woman aged 18 to 35 in good health and CMV-seronegative. The gene calls are TRBV7-2 and TRBJ1-1, with D tentatively TRBD1 (5 bases). CDR3 DNA: TGTGCCAGCAGCTCCCGGGCGGGGGGGACTGAAGCTTTCTTT. Protein sequence: CASSSRAGGTEAFF.